The TCR beta chain under discussion was sequenced for a study of shared clonotypes between healthy human individuals. The method was immunoSEQ multiplex PCR; TCRdb's version includes in-frame clones alone and lacks a portion of them. The repertoire has about 1.5 million clones, around 95% of them found once; the top ten carry about 1.2%. CDR3 length: 13 amino acids. Germline V lookup: CDR1 SQVTM, CDR2 ANQGSEA. V lost 6 bases and J lost 3, with 12 bases in between. Regarding the study as a whole: An effect of sequencing depth on clonotype sharing among donors was expected.

On this clone: Its specificity is unknown.

The clonotype was recovered from a man aged 25-45 years in good health. The V and J genes are TRBV29-1 and TRBJ1-5, with D possibly being TRBD1 (6 bases). Sequenced material: naive CD4+ T cells sorted from blood. The subset denotes: CD45RA+ positively selected. The CDR3 coding sequence is TGCAGCGTCGTTACAGGGAACAATCAGCCCCAGCATTTT. Translated: CSVVTGNNQPQHF.